The source of this T cell receptor (beta chain) is a study of blood T cell repertoires in COVID-19 (dated by TCRdb to the early 2020s). About the full investigation: Collaborator samples came from the United States, Italy and Spain and covered acute and convalescent phases of COVID-19. The material from the prospective study consisted of cDNA or gDNA derived from T cells, B-cell-depleted T cells, or PBMCs. Deeply sampled blood TCRbeta repertoires from subjects exposed to, actively infected with, or recovered from COVID-19 were included in the dataset. The repertoires were released in a freely available public database intended as a resource for research on the immune response to SARS-CoV-2. Samples were obtained from the ongoing ImmuneRACE study (first 160 participants) and from over 1,000 subjects provided by 6 global collaborators. Nearly every sample came with metadata listing a de-identified subject ID, COVID-19 status, age in years and sex. Where available, HLA class I and class II types were taken from metadata supplied by the sample provider and were not determined by assay-based typing.

Each collaborating institution followed its own protocols to collect whole blood in K2EDTA tubes. For TCRbeta analysis, collaborator samples were shipped as frozen whole blood, as isolated PBMCs, or as DNA extracted from either sample type. Broader findings and caveats from the paper: The amount of clinical and demographic metadata varied by source and participant and was provided uncurated.

On this clone: Its antigen has not been determined. The record has no base qualities; no much larger clone is one base away.

TCRbeta CDR3 regions were amplified from genomic DNA by means of the immunoSEQ Assay, a bias-controlled multiplex PCR. As for the authors' bioinformatics: Within the assay, amplification of reference gene primers was used to estimate how many nucleated cells each sample contained. Sequence reads were collapsed and filtered to measure the absolute abundance of every unique TCRbeta CDR3 rearrangement. For each sample, productive Simpson clonality was calculated by taking the square root of Simpson's diversity index across productive rearrangements. Imported from immuneACCESS, the table was reduced by TCRdb to in-frame sequences with V and J called. These copies leave out some clones; in studies compared against another copy, an unresolved V gene accounts for under half, and the cause of the remainder is not known. Clone size and the V and J calls come from that table; the DNA yielded D and trimming. The sample has roughly 150,000 clones on record, 82% of them singletons. The ten largest clonotypes hold roughly 15% of the sample.

Based on the germline V gene, the CDR1 and CDR2 sequences are ENHRY and SYGVKD. The CDR3 contains 15 residues, cysteine and phenylalanine counted. This entry keeps only the CDR3 DNA: 45 bases, framed from base 1. The V end gives up 5 bases and the J end 8 bases, leaving 7 bases in the junction not matched to a gene. Sequencing input: peripheral blood. The chain is assembled from TRBV10-3 and TRBJ2-1, with TRBD2 matching 12 junction bases. The source of this sequence is a human donor with acute or convalescent COVID-19. The donor label of this sample is uncertain. The nucleotide sequence is given as TGTGCCATCAGTCCGAAAGGACTAGCGGGACATGAGCAGTTCTTC. Translated, it reads CAISPKGLAGHEQFF.